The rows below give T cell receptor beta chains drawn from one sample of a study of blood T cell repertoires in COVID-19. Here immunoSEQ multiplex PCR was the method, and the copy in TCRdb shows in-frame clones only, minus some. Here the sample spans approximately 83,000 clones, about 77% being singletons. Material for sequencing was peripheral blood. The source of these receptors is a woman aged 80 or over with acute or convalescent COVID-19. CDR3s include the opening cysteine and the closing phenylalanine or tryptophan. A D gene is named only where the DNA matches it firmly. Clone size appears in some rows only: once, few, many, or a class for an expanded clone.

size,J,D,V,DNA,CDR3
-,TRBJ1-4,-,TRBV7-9,TGTGCCAGCAGCTTAAACAGCAGAACTAATGAAAAACTGTTTTTT,CASSLNSRTNEKLFF
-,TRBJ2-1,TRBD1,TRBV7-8,TGTGCCAGCAGCCCGAGACAGGGACCCTACAATGAGCAGTTCTTC,CASSPRQGPYNEQFF
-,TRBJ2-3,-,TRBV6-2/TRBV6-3,TGTGCCAGCAGCCCTCGAAAGGGACGTGTAGCGGTAGATACGCAGTATTTT,CASSPRKGRVAVDTQYF
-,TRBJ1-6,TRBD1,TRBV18,TGTGCCAGCTCCCTCGACAGGGTAGGATCACCCCTCCACTTT,CASSLDRVGSPLHF
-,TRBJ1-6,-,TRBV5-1,TGCGCCAGCAGCTTGCGGGGGGCAGGGAATTCACCCCTCCACTTT,CASSLRGAGNSPLHF
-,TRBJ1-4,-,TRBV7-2,TGTGCCAGCAGCTTAGAGTCGACAGTTGAAAAACTGTTTTTT,CASSLESTVEKLFF
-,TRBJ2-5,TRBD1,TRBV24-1,TGTGCCACCAGTGATTTGGGCCGGGACAGCCAAGAGACCCAGTACTTC,CATSDLGRDSQETQYF
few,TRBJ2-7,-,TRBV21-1,TGTGCCAGCAGCAAAGTTAGCGGGGGCCAAGCTTACGAGCAGTACTTC,CASSKVSGGQAYEQYF
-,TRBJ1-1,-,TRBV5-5,TGTGCCAGCAGCTTGGTTTCTGGGGGGATCACTGAAGCTTTCTTT,CASSLVSGGITEAFF
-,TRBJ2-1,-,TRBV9,TGTGCCAGCAGCGTGGACCCGGTCGTCCAGGGCAAAAAGTTCTTC,CASSVDPVVQGKKFF
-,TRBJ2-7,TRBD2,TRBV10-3,TGTGCCATCAGTGATCTAACAACCTCTAGCGGGAGTTCCTACGAGCAGTACTTC,CAISDLTTSSGSSYEQYF
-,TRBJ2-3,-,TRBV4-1,TGCGCCAGCAGCCAACCTCGGGGGACCATTGATACGCAGTATTTT,CASSQPRGTIDTQYF
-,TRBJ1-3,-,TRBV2,TGTGCCAGCCGGGACACCATATATTTT,CASRDTIYF
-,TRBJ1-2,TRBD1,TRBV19,TGTGCCAGTATGGACGGGACAGAGACGACCTATGGCTACACCTTC,CASMDGTETTYGYTF
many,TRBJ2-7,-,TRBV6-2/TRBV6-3,TGTGCCAGCAGTTACGGGAGTCCCGGTTTAAGCTCCTACGAGCAGTACTTC,CASSYGSPGLSSYEQYF
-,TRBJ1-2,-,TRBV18,TGTGCCAGCTCACCGAATCGCCAGGGTGCCCTCTATGGCTACACCTTC,CASSPNRQGALYGYTF
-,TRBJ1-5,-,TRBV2,TGTGCCAGCGGAGAACAGGGCCGCTATAGCAATCAGCCCCAGCATTTT,CASGEQGRYSNQPQHF
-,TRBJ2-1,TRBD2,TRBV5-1,TGCGCCAGCAGCTTAGCCCAGCGGGAGCTTGGTGAGCAGTTCTTC,CASSLAQRELGEQFF
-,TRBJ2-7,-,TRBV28,TGTGCCAGTCGGGGGACTCTCTACGAGCAGTACTTC,CASRGTLYEQYF
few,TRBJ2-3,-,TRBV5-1,TGCGCCAGCAGCTTTGGGGCAGCTCCTACTAGCACAGATACGCAGTATTTT,CASSFGAAPTSTDTQYF
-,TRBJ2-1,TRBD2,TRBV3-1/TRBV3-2,TGTGCCAGCAGCGAACTAGCGGGGAATGAGCAGTTCTTC,CASSELAGNEQFF
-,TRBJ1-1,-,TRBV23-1,TGCGCCGGGCGGGTCCCCGTTACATGCATGAACACTGAAGCTTTCTTT,CAGRVPVTCMNTEAFF
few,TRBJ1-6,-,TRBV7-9,TGTGCCAGCAGCTTACCCAATACAGGGATCATGCTCTTT,CASSLPNTGIMLF
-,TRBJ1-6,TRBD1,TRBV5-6,TGTGCCAGCAGCTTGGTGGGCAGGGGGTATAATTCACCCCTCCACTTT,CASSLVGRGYNSPLHF
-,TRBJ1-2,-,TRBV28,TGTGCCAGCAGCTGGGGAGGGGGTCCGCATGGCTACACCTTC,CASSWGGGPHGYTF
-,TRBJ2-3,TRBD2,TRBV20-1,TGCAGTGCTAGTGGGGCCGGAGCGGGAGTAAGCACAGATACGCAGTATTTT,CSASGAGAGVSTDTQYF
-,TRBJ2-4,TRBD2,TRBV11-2,TGTGCCAGCAGCTTTCGGGGGGGAGGTGTGGTCAAAAACATTCAGTACTTC,CASSFRGGGVVKNIQYF
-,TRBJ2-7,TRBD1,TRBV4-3,TGCGCCAGCAGCCAAGATCATCTTGGGACAGGCCACTACGAGCAGTACTTC,CASSQDHLGTGHYEQYF
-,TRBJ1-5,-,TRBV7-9,TGTGCCAGCAGCCGAGAGTCTAATCAGCCCCAGCATTTT,CASSRESNQPQHF
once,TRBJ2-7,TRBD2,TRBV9,TGTGCCAGCAGCCTCACCGGGACTAGCTACGAGCAGTACTTC,CASSLTGTSYEQYF
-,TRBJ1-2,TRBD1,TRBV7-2,TGTGCCAGCAGCTCCCAAGGACAGGGGGCCTATGGCTACACCTTC,CASSSQGQGAYGYTF
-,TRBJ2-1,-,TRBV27,TGTGCCAGCAGTCTAGACAGGTGGTTGTACAATGAGCAGTTCTTC,CASSLDRWLYNEQFF